This T cell receptor (beta chain) was sequenced in a study of blood T cell repertoires in COVID-19. Background on the study: From the United States, Italy and Spain came samples of acute and convalescent COVID-19. Sources were T cells, B-cell-depleted T cells, or PBMCs; the material itself was cDNA or gDNA.

The junction had 3 bases not matched to a gene; V was cut back by 4 bases and J by 2 bases. CDR3 size: 15 residues. The V gene's germline CDR1 is SGHRS and CDR2 YFSETQ. How the authors handled the data: Reference gene primers were amplified, and this amplification served to estimate nucleated cell counts. Clones were read by immunoSEQ multiplex PCR, and TCRdb kept only the in-frame ones, dropping some. That table supplies the V and J calls and clone size; D and trimming were determined from the DNA. The table includes approximately 77,000 clones, 70% to 90% detected once. Material: peripheral blood. The sequence was collected from a man aged 45 to 65 with active COVID-19. The chain recombines TRBV5-1 with TRBJ1-5; 10 nucleotides align to TRBD1. DNA for the CDR3: TGCGCCAGCAGCCCCGGGACAGGGGGCAATCAGCCCCAGCATTTT. The encoded protein is CASSPGTGGNQPQHF.